This record covers a single T cell receptor beta chain. Its antigen is still unknown. The record originates from a study of cytomegalovirus exposure and HLA in healthy donors. The PCR had 60 Vbeta and 13 Jbeta primers. The table came from immunoSEQ multiplex PCR; TCRdb's copy has only in-frame clones and leaves some out. The table includes around 190,000 clones, around three quarters detected once. Study findings and constraints: Within the data, a cluster of highly shared sequence variants was likely a sequencing artifact. Clonal expansion was found to be greater in HLA-associated TCR beta chains than in equally common others in a later analysis.

The V gene lost 0 bases and the J gene lost 9 bases, with 16 bases spanning the gap. CDR3 length: 15 residues. Germline V gene data show CDR1 as MNHEY and CDR2 as SVGAGI. The sample taken for sequencing was PBMCs. The chain couples TRBV6-5 to TRBJ2-3; D remains ambiguous. The origin of this receptor is a woman aged 18 to 35 in good health and CMV-seronegative. For the CDR3, the DNA is TGTGCCAGCAGTTACTCTCGGAGTATAGTTGGCACGCAGTATTTT. This translates into CASSYSRSIVGTQYF.